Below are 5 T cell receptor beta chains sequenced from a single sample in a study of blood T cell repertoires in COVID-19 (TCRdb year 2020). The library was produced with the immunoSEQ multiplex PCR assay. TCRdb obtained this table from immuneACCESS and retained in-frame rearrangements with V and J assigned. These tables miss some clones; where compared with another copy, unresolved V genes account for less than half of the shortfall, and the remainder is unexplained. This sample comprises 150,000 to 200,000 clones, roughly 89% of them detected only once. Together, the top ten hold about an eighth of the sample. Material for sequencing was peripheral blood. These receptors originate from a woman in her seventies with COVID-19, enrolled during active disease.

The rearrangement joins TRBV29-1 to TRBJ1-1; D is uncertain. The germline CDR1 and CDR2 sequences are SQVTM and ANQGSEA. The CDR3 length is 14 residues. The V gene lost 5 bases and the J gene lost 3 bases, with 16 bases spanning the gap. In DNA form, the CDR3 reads TGCAGCGTTAATCCTCTAAAGTTGGACACTGAAGCTTTCTTT. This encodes CSVNPLKLDTEAFF.

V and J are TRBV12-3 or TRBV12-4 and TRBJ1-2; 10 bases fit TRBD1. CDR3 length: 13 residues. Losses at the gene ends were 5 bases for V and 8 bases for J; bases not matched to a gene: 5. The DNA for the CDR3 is TGTGCCAGCAGTGAGGGACAGGGGAAAGGCTACACCTTC. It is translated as CASSEGQGKGYTF.

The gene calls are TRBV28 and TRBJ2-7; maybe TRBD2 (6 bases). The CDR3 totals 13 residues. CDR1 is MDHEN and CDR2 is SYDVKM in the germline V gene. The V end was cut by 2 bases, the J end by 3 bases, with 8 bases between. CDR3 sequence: CASSLAGFYEQYF. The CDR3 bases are TGTGCCAGCAGTTTAGCGGGGTTCTACGAGCAGTACTTC.

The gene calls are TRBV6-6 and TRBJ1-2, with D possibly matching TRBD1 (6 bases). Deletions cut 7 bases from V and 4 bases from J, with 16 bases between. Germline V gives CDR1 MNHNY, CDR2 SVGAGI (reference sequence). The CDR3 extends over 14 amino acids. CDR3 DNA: TGTGCCAGCACCTCAACAGGGAAGATCTATGGCTACACCTTC. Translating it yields CASTSTGKIYGYTF.

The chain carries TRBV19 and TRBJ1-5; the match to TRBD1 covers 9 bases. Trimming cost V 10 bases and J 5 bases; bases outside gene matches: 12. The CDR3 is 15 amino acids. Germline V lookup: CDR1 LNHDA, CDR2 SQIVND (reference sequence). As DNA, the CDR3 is TGTGCCACTAACCCGGGACAGGGAGAGGATCAGCCCCAGCATTTT. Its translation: CATNPGQGEDQPQHF.